Each of the 20 T cell receptor beta chains below was sequenced from the same sample in a study of PD-L1 blockade in urothelial cancer. Time point specified: peripheral blood 6 weeks after treatment start. Generated by immunoSEQ multiplex PCR, the TCRdb table keeps only in-frame clones and is missing some. Of more than 95,000 clones listed, more than 75% are singletons. Sample: PBMCs, taken around atezolizumab (anti-PD-L1) treatment. The receptor set was obtained from a man in his fifties with urothelial cancer.

Note on this clone: The sample carries other DNA sequences with the same CDR3. The chain is built from TRBV28 and TRBJ2-5; 7 bases match TRBD1. Losses at the gene ends were 6 bases for V and 4 bases for J; bases not matched to a gene: 5. The CDR3 is made up of 13 amino acids. Germline V gives CDR1 MDHEN, CDR2 SYDVKM. The CDR3 here is CASSQGQLETQYF. The CDR3 DNA reads TGTGCCAGCAGCCAGGGACAGCTAGAGACCCAGTACTTC.

This chain uses TRBV2 with TRBJ1-4; 7 bases are shared with TRBD1. Germline V gives CDR1 SNHLY, CDR2 FYNNEI. Trimming removed 5 bases from V and 8 bases from J; junction bases left unmatched: 11. The CDR3 runs to 15 residues. In DNA, the CDR3 is TGTGCCAGCAGTAGACAGGGAAGTGTACGGGAAAAACTGTTTTTT. This sequence encodes CASSRQGSVREKLFF.

This chain joins TRBV11-2 and TRBJ2-3; D might be TRBD2 (6 bases). CDR1 is SGHAT, CDR2 FQNNGV, per germline. The CDR3 covers 17 residues. The V end lost 1 base, the J end lost 2 bases, and 16 bases lay between the germline ends. The CDR3 here is CASSLVVGGGTTDTQYF. DNA for the CDR3: TGTGCCAGCAGCTTAGTAGTGGGAGGAGGGACCACAGATACGCAGTATTTT.

V is TRBV9 and J is TRBJ1-3, with D possibly matching TRBD1 (5 bases). Trimming removed 4 bases at V and 0 bases at J, with 11 bases between. CDR3 length equals 15 residues. Germline values: CDR1 SGDLS, CDR2 YYNGEE. The DNA for the CDR3 is TGTGCCAGCAGCCCCGAAGGACACTCTGGAAACACCATATATTTT. It encodes CASSPEGHSGNTIYF.

J is TRBJ2-2 and V is TRBV2; 8 nucleotides agree with TRBD1. Germline V CDR1 and CDR2: SNHLY, FYNNEI. This CDR3 region has 14 residues. Germline trimming cut 4 bases from V and 6 bases from J; bases unmatched to any gene: 4. In DNA form, the CDR3 reads TGTGCCAGCAGTGCTCGACAGGGGCCCGGGGAGCTGTTTTTT. The encoded protein is CASSARQGPGELFF.

V and J are TRBV28 and TRBJ2-1, with 10 bases aligning to TRBD1. The CDR3 runs to 16 residues. The germline CDR1 and CDR2 sequences are MDHEN and SYDVKM. J was trimmed by 0 bases and V by 8 bases; bases with no gene match: 7. The CDR3 DNA sequence: TGTGCCAGCCGACAGGGGGCAGGAAACTCCTACAATGAGCAGTTCTTC. Translated: CASRQGAGNSYNEQFF.

The chain carries TRBV30 and TRBJ1-2; 8 nucleotides line up with TRBD1. Germline V gene lookup returns CDR1 GTSNPN and CDR2 SVGIG (reference sequence). V was pared by 2 bases and J by 8 bases, with 13 bases of the junction left unmatched. CDR3 length: 15 amino acids. The CDR3 loop is CAWSTGTGSLGGYTF. The CDR3 bases are TGTGCCTGGAGTACCGGGACAGGCTCCCTGGGAGGCTACACCTTC.

V is TRBV11-3 and J is TRBJ1-1, with a tentative D call TRBD1 (6 bases). The CDR3 spans 13 residues. Germline V gene data show CDR1 as SGHNT and CDR2 as YENEEA. V lost 5 bases to trimming and J lost 1 base, with 8 bases between them. CDR3 loop: CASSRQENTEAFF. In DNA form, the CDR3 reads TGTGCCAGCAGCAGACAGGAGAACACTGAAGCTTTCTTT.

The rearrangement uses TRBV2 and TRBJ2-1, with TRBD1 identical over 7 bases. Germline CDR1 is SNHLY and CDR2 is FYNNEI. The CDR3 is made up of 14 amino acids. Germline trimming cut 6 bases from V and 3 bases from J; bases unmatched to any gene: 5. The CDR3 DNA follows: TGTGCCAGCAGAGACAGGGCTCGCTACAATGAGCAGTTCTTC. Its translation is CASRDRARYNEQFF.

The chain carries TRBV28 and TRBJ1-2, with D tentatively TRBD1 (6 bases). CDR1 is MDHEN and CDR2 is SYDVKM in the germline V gene. The CDR3 is 14 amino acids. The ends were cut back, 6 bases at V and 5 bases at J, with 16 bases in the middle. This CDR3 is CASRLTGVQYGYTF. Written as DNA, the CDR3 is TGTGCCAGCAGACTGACAGGCGTTCAGTATGGCTACACCTTC.

The chain carries TRBV11-1 and TRBJ2-3; 9 bases map to TRBD2. This CDR3 is built from 16 residues. Germline V lookup: CDR1 SGHAT, CDR2 FQDESV (reference sequence). V was pared by 4 bases and J by 4 bases, with 9 bases of the junction left unmatched. Here the CDR3 DNA reads TGTGCCAGCAGCTCCCTAGTAGCGGGAGTGTCAGATACGCAGTATTTT. Translating it yields CASSSLVAGVSDTQYF.

This clone was found once. This chain connects TRBV2 to TRBJ1-1; weak D call: TRBD1 (6 bases). V lost 6 bases and J 11 bases, leaving 13 bases between the germline ends. This CDR3 has 11 amino acids. Germline-derived CDR1 and CDR2 are SNHLY and FYNNEI. CDR3 region: CASRGGAGAFF. CDR3 nucleotides: TGTGCCAGCAGGGGGGGGGCCGGCGCTTTCTTT.

This chain joins TRBV11-2 and TRBJ1-1; unclear D gene. The V gene lost 3 bases and the J gene lost 5 bases, with 16 bases spanning the gap. Per the germline V gene, CDR1 is SGHAT and CDR2 is FQNNGV. The CDR3 is made up of 15 amino acids. CDR3 DNA: TGTGCCAGCAGCTTCCGCCCGGTCGGAGGGACTGAAGCTTTCTTT. It specifies CASSFRPVGGTEAFF.

J is TRBJ2-2 and V is TRBV7-6; possibly TRBD2 for D (5 bases). The V and J ends lost 1 base and 4 bases respectively, with 16 bases between them. CDR1 SGHVS and CDR2 FNYEAQ come from the germline V gene. CDR3 length equals 17 residues. The CDR3 sequence: CASSLELGASGTGELFF. CDR3 DNA sequence: TGTGCCAGCAGCTTAGAATTGGGAGCGAGTGGCACCGGGGAGCTGTTTTTT.

The V call is TRBV14, the J call TRBJ1-6; no clear D. V lost 1 base and J 4 bases, leaving 8 bases between the germline ends. Germline V lookup: CDR1 SGHDN, CDR2 FVKESK. CDR3 length: 15 residues. CDR3 loop: CASSQGRNYNSPLHF. As DNA, the CDR3 is TGTGCCAGCAGCCAAGGGCGGAATTATAATTCACCCCTCCACTTT.

The J gene is TRBJ1-1, the V gene TRBV6-5; D call uncertain. CDR3 length: 11 amino acids. CDR1 MNHEY and CDR2 SVGAGI come from the germline V gene. V dropped 7 bases and J dropped 5 bases, with 8 bases sitting between them. The CDR3 nucleotides read TGTGCCAGCAAACGGGGTACTGAAGCTTTCTTT. Protein product: CASKRGTEAFF.

The chain carries TRBV7-9 and TRBJ2-2; unclear D gene. The CDR3 has 16 amino acids. Between the trimmed V and J ends, which lost 1 base and 4 bases, there was a span of 13 bases. CDR1 and CDR2 (germline): SEHNR, FQNEAQ (reference sequence). This CDR3 reads CASSLVPSGTTGELFF. Here the CDR3 DNA reads TGTGCCAGCAGCTTAGTTCCGTCAGGAACCACCGGGGAGCTGTTTTTT.

The chain couples TRBV6-6 to TRBJ1-1; TRBD1 is a possible D gene (6 bases). Trimming removed 4 bases at V and 3 bases at J, with 12 bases between. The CDR3 spans 14 residues. Germline V gene data show CDR1 as MNHNY and CDR2 as SVGAGI (reference sequence). The CDR3 sequence: CASSSPGQHTEAFF. The CDR3 nucleotides read TGTGCCAGCAGTTCGCCCGGACAGCACACTGAAGCTTTCTTT.

The rearrangement uses TRBV7-2 and TRBJ2-5, with D perhaps matching TRBD2 (6 bases). V lost 5 bases, J lost 9 bases, and 22 bases lay in between. CDR3 length: 15 residues. From germline, CDR1 is SGHTA and CDR2 FQGNSA. For the CDR3, the DNA is TGTGCCAGCAGCGTTGGGACTGCCCTCAATAGGGCCCAGTACTTC. Its translation: CASSVGTALNRAQYF.

This sequence joins TRBV5-5 and TRBJ2-1; D is undetermined. Trimming removed 2 bases at V and 8 bases at J, with 11 bases between. This CDR3 comprises 13 residues. The germline V gene has CDR1 SGHKS and CDR2 YYEKEE (reference sequence). In DNA form, the CDR3 reads TGTGCCAGCAGCTTCCCCCCGCGCGATGAGCAGTTCTTC. It is translated as CASSFPPRDEQFF.